What follows are 9 T cell receptor beta chains derived from one specimen sequenced in a study of vaccination effects on CD4 cells after COVID-19. The antigens these receptors bind are not known. Before sequencing, viral peptide pools were used by the ViraFEST assay to expand antigen-specific CD4+ T cells. At the end of around 11 days of culture, CD4+ T cells were isolated. The assay was immunoSEQ multiplex PCR, and TCRdb's table has in-frame clones only and misses some. The data show about 31,000 clones, roughly two thirds seen once. This specimen consisted of CD4+ T cells from PBMCs cultured with HCoV-229E spike peptides, obtained before COVID-19 vaccination. The receptor set was obtained from a human donor who received a COVID-19 vaccine.

The chain couples TRBV6-5 to TRBJ1-3, with D possibly being TRBD1 (6 bases). Trimming took off 4 bases at V and 4 bases at J, with 17 bases between the two ends. Germline CDR1 and CDR2: MNHEY and SVGAGI. This CDR3 has 16 residues. The CDR3 nucleotides read TGTGCCAGCAGTTCTCCCCCGGGACAAAGGGGAAACACCATATATTTT. It yields the protein CASSSPPGQRGNTIYF.

This chain links TRBV19 with TRBJ1-1; TRBD1 matches 11 bases. This CDR3 is 16 amino acids long. The V segment lost 6 bases and the J segment 2 bases; nucleotides outside the gene matches: 8. Germline V gene sequence: CDR1 LNHDA, CDR2 SQIVND (reference sequence). CDR3 amino acids: CASSPGGQGANTEAFF. In DNA, the CDR3 is TGTGCCAGTAGCCCAGGAGGACAGGGGGCCAACACTGAAGCTTTCTTT.

This clone was detected a few times. The chain recombines TRBV6-5 with TRBJ1-2; D is perhaps TRBD1 (6 bases). The CDR3 covers 12 residues. Trimming took 0 bases from V and 7 from J, leaving 6 bases between them. CDR1 and CDR2 from the germline V gene are MNHEY and SVGAGI. The CDR3 here is CASSYSGGGYTF. In DNA form, the CDR3 reads TGTGCCAGCAGTTACTCAGGGGGTGGCTACACCTTC.

The CDR3 sequence is CASGPIPGTGTYEQYF. As DNA, the CDR3 is TGTGCCAGCGGCCCCATCCCCGGGACAGGGACCTACGAGCAGTACTTC. This chain links TRBV5-6 with TRBJ2-7; the match to TRBD1 covers 9 bases. After removal of 7 bases from V and 2 bases from J, the junction contained 13 bases not matched to a gene. The CDR3 is 16 residues long. Germline CDR1 reads SGHDT; CDR2 reads YYEEEE.

The V and J genes are TRBV6-5 and TRBJ2-7; D may be TRBD2 (6 bases). The CDR3 sequence is 14 residues long. CDR1 is MNHEY, CDR2 SVGAGI, per germline. The ends were cut back, 5 bases at V and 2 bases at J, with 13 bases in the middle. The CDR3 region is CASSPHGGTYEQYF. The DNA of the CDR3 is TGTGCCAGCAGTCCCCACGGAGGGACCTACGAGCAGTACTTC.

As DNA, the CDR3 is TGTGCCAGCAGCTTCGCAGGGCGGAATGAGCAGTTCTTC. Translated: CASSFAGRNEQFF. The gene calls are TRBV7-9 and TRBJ2-1; tentative D call: TRBD1 (5 bases). This CDR3 spans 13 amino acids. The germline gives CDR1 SEHNR, CDR2 FQNEAQ (reference sequence). V was clipped by 3 bases and J by 7 bases, with 10 bases between them.

This clone was found a few times. CDR3 amino acids: CASSPGYLHGYTF. CDR3 sequence (DNA): TGTGCCAGCAGCCCAGGGTACCTTCATGGCTACACCTTC. The genes are TRBV3-1 (or the pseudogene TRBV3-2) and TRBJ1-2; D perhaps matches TRBD1 (5 bases). Trimming pared 4 bases from V and 6 bases from J, leaving 12 bases between. Per the germline V gene, CDR1 is LGHDT and CDR2 is YNNKEL (reference sequence). This CDR3 spans 13 amino acids.

The CDR3 DNA sequence: TGCGCCAGCAGCCCGGCCCAGGGTGGAACAGATACGCAGTATTTT. Protein sequence: CASSPAQGGTDTQYF. The V gene is TRBV5-1, the J gene TRBJ2-3; maybe TRBD1 (5 bases). The V end lost 4 bases, the J end lost 3 bases, and 15 bases lay between the germline ends. The CDR3 covers 15 residues. CDR1 SGHRS and CDR2 YFSETQ come from the germline V gene. The full variable domain, its missing parts supplied by reference TRBV5-1 and TRBJ2-3, is KAGVTQTPRYLIKTRGQQVTLSCSPISGHRSVSWYQQTPGQGLQFLFEYFSETQRNKGNFPGRFSGRQFSNSRSEMNVSTLELGDSALYLCASSPAQGGTDTQYFGPGTRLTVL.

The chain has TRBV6-2 or TRBV6-3 and TRBJ2-2, with 9 bases identical to TRBD1. The CDR3 consists of 16 residues. Germline V gives CDR1 MNHEY, CDR2 SVGEGT. J was trimmed by 5 bases and V by 2 bases; bases with no gene match: 6. The CDR3 region has the DNA TGTGCCAGCAGTTACAAACAGGGGGCGCTGACCGGGGAGCTGTTTTTT. Translation gives CASSYKQGALTGELFF.